This T cell receptor beta chain was sequenced in a study of post-analysis software for immune sequencing data. Study results and caveats: Significantly lower normalized Chao1 diversity was found in patients with multiple sclerosis relative to controls. TRBV5-6, TRBV5-1 and TRBV20-1 belonged to a set of five TRBV segments that were more frequent in patients than controls. F measure grouped same-batch samples tightly together.

As concerns this clonotype: Its target is not known.

V was clipped by 6 bases and J by 4 bases, with 16 bases between them. The CDR3 is 14 amino acids. Germline V gene data show CDR1 as DFQATT and CDR2 as SNEGSKA (reference sequence). Included in the TCR beta cDNA libraries were unique molecular identifiers. Each CDR3 protein is one row after TCRdb ran MiXCR on the PCR reads. The table shows about 820,000 distinct CDR3 sequences, with roughly 58% occurring only once. The chain links TRBV20-1 to TRBJ2-1; D is unclear. This receptor was taken from a girl between 10 and 17 years old with multiple sclerosis. Sequenced: blood. The CDR3 region is CSANRAIVYNEQFF. CDR3 DNA: TGCAGTGCGAACCGGGCCATAGTTTACAATGAGCAGTTCTTC.